The sequence of this TCR beta chain was determined in a study of T cells after yellow fever vaccination. Notes on the study in general: Weaker overall was a secondary response that nonetheless peaked faster, on day 5 versus 15.

TCRdb used MiXCR to reprocess the 5' RACE reads, holding one entry per CDR3 protein. The repertoire holds about 300,000 distinct CDR3 sequences, with around 8.6% as singletons. The CDR3 has 17 amino acids. V lost 5 bases to trimming and J lost 0 bases, with 17 bases between them. From germline, CDR1 is MNHEY and CDR2 SMNVEV (reference sequence). This clonotype was observed a few times. Its antigen is undetermined. The material was CD4+ T cells sorted from PBMCs, obtained 5 days after the yellow fever booster vaccination. This TCR was sampled from a man between 18 and 29 years old who received the YFV17D yellow fever vaccine. The V call is TRBV27, the J call TRBJ2-1; D is undetermined. CDR3 sequence reads: CASSLQPDSGSYNEQFF. CDR3 sequence (DNA): TGTGCCAGCAGTCTACAACCCGACTCAGGCTCCTACAATGAGCAGTTCTTC.